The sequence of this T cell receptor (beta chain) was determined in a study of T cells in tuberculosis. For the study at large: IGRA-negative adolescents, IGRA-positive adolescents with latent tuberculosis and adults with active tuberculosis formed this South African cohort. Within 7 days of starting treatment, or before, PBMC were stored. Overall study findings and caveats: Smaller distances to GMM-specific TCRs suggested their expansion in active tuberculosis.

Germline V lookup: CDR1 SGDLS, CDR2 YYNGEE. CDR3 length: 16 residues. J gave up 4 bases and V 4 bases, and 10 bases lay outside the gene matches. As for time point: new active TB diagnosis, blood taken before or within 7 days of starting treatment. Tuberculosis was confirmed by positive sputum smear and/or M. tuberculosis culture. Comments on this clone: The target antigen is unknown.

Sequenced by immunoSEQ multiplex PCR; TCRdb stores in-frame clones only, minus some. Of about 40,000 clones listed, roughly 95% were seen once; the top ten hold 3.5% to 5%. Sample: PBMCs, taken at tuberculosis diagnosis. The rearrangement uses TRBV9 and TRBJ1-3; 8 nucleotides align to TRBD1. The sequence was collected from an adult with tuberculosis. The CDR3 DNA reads TGTGCCAGCAGCCCGAGGACAGGGCAAATAGGAAACACCATATATTTT. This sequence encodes CASSPRTGQIGNTIYF.